This T cell receptor beta chain stems from a study of shared clonotypes between healthy human individuals. Findings and limits, study-wide: An effect of sequencing depth on clonotype sharing among donors was expected.

Data came from immunoSEQ multiplex PCR; TCRdb stores just in-frame clones and leaves some out. This table has fewer than 2.5 million clones, roughly 93% appearing once. Notes on this clone: The target antigen is unknown.

The material sequenced was naive CD4+ T cells from PBMCs. Stated subset: CD45RA+ positively selected. This receptor was taken from a man in his late teens or twenties in good health. Some clones in this sample may be carry-over from other donors' samples.

The CDR3: CASSPPTGGDTEAFF. CDR3 in DNA: TGTGCCAGCAGTCCCCCGACAGGGGGGGACACTGAAGCTTTCTTT. The V call is TRBV28, the J call TRBJ1-1, with 9 nucleotides matching TRBD1. Germline V gives CDR1 MDHEN, CDR2 SYDVKM. This CDR3 region has 15 residues. The V gene end was trimmed by 5 bases and the J gene end by 3 bases; junction bases not matched to a gene: 7.